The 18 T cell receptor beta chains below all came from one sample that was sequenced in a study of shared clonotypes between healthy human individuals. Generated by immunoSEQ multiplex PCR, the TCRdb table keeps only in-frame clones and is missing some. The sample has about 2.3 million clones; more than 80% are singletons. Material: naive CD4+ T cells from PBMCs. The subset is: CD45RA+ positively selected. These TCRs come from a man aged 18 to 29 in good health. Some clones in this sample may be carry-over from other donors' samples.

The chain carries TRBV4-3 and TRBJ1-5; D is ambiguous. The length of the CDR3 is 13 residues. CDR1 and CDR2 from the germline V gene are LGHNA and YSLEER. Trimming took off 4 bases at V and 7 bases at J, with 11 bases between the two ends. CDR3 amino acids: CASSPHLQQPQHF. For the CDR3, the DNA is TGCGCCAGCAGCCCGCACCTTCAACAGCCCCAGCATTTT.

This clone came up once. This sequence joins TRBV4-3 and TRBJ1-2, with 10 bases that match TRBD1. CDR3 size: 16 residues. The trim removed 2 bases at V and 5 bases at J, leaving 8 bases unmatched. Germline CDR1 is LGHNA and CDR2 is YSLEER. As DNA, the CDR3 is TGCGCCAGCAGCCAAATGGGGCGGGACAGGGGATATGGCTACACCTTC. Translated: CASSQMGRDRGYGYTF.

The CDR3 is CASRQGGIHGNTIYF. The CDR3 DNA is TGTGCCAGCCGACAGGGTGGTATTCATGGAAACACCATATATTTT. V and J are TRBV28 and TRBJ1-3; 7 positions match TRBD1. Germline loops: CDR1 MDHEN, CDR2 SYDVKM. The CDR3 sequence is 15 residues long. V shed 8 bases and J 3 bases; nucleotides not matched to a gene: 10.

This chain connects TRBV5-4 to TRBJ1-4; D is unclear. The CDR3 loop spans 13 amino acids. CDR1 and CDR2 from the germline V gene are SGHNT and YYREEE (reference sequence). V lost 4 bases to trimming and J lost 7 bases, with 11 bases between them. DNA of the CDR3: TGTGCCAGCAGCCTTAAGGGATTTGAAAAACTGTTTTTT. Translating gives CASSLKGFEKLFF.

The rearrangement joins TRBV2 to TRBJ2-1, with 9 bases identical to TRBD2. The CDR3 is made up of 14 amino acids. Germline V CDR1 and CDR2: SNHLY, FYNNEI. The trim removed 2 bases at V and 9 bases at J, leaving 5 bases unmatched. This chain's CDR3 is CASSETLAGGEQFF. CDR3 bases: TGTGCCAGCAGTGAAACACTAGCGGGCGGTGAGCAGTTCTTC.

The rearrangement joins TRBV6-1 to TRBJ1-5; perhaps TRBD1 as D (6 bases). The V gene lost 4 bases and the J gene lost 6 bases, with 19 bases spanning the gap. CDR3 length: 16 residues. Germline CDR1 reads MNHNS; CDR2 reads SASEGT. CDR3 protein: CASSGPGQLFGQPQHF. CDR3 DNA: TGTGCCAGCAGTGGACCCGGACAGCTCTTCGGTCAGCCCCAGCATTTT.

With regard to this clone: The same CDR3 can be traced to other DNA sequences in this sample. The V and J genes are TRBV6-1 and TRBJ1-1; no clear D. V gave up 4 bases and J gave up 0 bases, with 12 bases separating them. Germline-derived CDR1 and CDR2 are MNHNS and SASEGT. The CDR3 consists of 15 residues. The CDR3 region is CASSGLRELNTEAFF. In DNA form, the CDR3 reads TGTGCCAGCAGTGGATTAAGGGAGTTGAACACTGAAGCTTTCTTT.

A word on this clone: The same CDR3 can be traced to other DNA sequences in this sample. CDR3 DNA sequence: TGTGCCAGCTCCCCCGGTGAGACCCAGTACTTC. The encoded protein is CASSPGETQYF. The J gene is TRBJ2-5, the V gene TRBV18; D is unclear. The length of the CDR3 is 11 residues. V gave up 6 bases and J gave up 5 bases, with 7 bases separating them. Germline loops: CDR1 KGHSH, CDR2 LQKENI.

The CDR3 is CASSFGAVNTEAFF. DNA of the CDR3: TGCGCCAGCAGCTTTGGGGCGGTGAACACTGAAGCTTTCTTT. V gene TRBV5-1 combines with J gene TRBJ1-1; tentative D call: TRBD1 (5 bases). Trimming stripped 2 bases from V and 0 bases from J, with 8 bases between. The CDR3 has 14 amino acids. Germline values: CDR1 SGHRS, CDR2 YFSETQ.

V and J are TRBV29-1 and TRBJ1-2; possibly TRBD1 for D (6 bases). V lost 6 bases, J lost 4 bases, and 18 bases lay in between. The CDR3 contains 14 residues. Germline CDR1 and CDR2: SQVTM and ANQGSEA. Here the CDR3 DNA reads TGCAGCGTCAAAGACAGGCTGAGTCCCTATGGCTACACCTTC. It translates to CSVKDRLSPYGYTF.

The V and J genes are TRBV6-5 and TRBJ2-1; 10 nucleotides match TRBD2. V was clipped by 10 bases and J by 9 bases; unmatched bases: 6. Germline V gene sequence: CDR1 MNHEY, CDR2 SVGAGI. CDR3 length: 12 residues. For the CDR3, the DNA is TGTGCCACCCAAGCTAGCGGGAGTGAGCAGTTCTTC. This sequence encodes CATQASGSEQFF.

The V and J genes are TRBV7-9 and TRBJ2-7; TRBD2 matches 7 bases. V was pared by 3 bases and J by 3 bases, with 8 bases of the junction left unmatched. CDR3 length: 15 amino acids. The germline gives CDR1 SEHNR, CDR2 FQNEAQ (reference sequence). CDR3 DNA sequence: TGTGCCAGCAGCTTGTCTAGCGGAGCCCACTACGAGCAGTACTTC. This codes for CASSLSSGAHYEQYF. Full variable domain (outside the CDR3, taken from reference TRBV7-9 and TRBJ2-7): DTGVSQNPRHKITKRGQNVTFRCDPISEHNRLYWYRQTLGQGPEFLTYFQNEAQLEKSRLLSDRFSAERPKGSFSTLEIQRTEQGDSAMYLCASSLSSGAHYEQYFGPGTRLTVT.

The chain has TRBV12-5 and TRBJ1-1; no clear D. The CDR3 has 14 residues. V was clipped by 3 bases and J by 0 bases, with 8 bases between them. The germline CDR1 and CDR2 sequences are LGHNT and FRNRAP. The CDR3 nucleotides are TGTGCTAGTGGTTTTTGGAGCATGAACACTGAAGCTTTCTTT. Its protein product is CASGFWSMNTEAFF.

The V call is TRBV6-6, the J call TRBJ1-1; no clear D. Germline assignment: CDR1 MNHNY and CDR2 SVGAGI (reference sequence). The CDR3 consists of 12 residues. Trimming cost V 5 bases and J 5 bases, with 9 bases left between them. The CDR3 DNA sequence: TGTGCCAGCAGTCCTGGGAGGACTGAAGCTTTCTTT. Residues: CASSPGRTEAFF.

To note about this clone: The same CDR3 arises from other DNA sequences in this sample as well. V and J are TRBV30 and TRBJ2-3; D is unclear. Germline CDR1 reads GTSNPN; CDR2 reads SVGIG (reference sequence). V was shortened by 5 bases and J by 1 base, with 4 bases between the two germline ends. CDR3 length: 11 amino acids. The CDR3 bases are TGTGCCTGGGGGGGCACAGATACGCAGTATTTT. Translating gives CAWGGTDTQYF.

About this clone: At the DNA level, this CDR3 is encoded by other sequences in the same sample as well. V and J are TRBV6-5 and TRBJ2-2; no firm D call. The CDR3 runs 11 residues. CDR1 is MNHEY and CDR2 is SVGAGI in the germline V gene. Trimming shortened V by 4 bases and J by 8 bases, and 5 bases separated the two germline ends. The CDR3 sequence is CASSSRGELFF. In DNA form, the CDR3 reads TGTGCCAGCAGTTCCCGTGGGGAGCTGTTTTTT.

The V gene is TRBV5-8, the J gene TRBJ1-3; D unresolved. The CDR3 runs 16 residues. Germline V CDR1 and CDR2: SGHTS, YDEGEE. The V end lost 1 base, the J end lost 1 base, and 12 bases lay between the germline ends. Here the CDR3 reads CASSLFGGLSGNTIYF. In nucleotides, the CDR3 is TGTGCCAGCAGCTTGTTCGGAGGGCTATCTGGAAACACCATATATTTT. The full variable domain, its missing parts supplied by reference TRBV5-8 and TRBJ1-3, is EAGVTQSPTHLIKTRGQQATLRCSPISGHTSVYWYQQALGLGLQFLLWYDEGEERNRGNFPPRFSGRQFPNYSSELNVNALELEDSALYLCASSLFGGLSGNTIYFGEGSWLTVV.

The CDR3 here is CASSTRTMGTEAFF. The CDR3 DNA reads TGCGCCAGCAGCACCAGGACTATGGGGACTGAAGCTTTCTTT. V usage is TRBV4-1 and J usage is TRBJ1-1, with D unresolved. Germline CDR1 is MGHRA and CDR2 is YSYEKL. CDR3 length: 14 amino acids. Between the trimmed V and J ends, which lost 5 bases and 5 bases, there was a span of 15 bases.